This is a list of T cell receptor beta chains from one sample in a study of T cell responses to AZD1222 COVID-19 vaccine. Clones were sequenced by immunoSEQ multiplex PCR, and TCRdb holds only the in-frame ones, with some missing. This table has fewer than 200,000 clones, around 88% appearing once. The sample here was peripheral blood, taken 28 days after the second AZD1222 dose. Receptor source: an adult who received the AZD1222 COVID-19 vaccine. CDR3s include the opening cysteine and the closing phenylalanine or tryptophan. The D gene is left open where the match is weak. Clone size is stated in some rows and not others, as once, few, many or a class when expanded.

abundance,v_gene,d_gene,j_gene,CDR3nt,CDR3aa
.,TRBV10-1,TRBD1,TRBJ2-3,TGCGCCAGCAGTGAGTTCGGACAGGGGGCGGCCGATACGCAGTATTTT,CASSEFGQGAADTQYF
.,TRBV19,TRBD1,TRBJ2-7,TGTGCCAGTAGTATGGGGACAGGGGATCCCTACGAGCAGTACTTC,CASSMGTGDPYEQYF
few,TRBV12-3/TRBV12-4,.,TRBJ1-5,TGTGCCACTGCGAGGGCGTATGGTCAGCCCCAGCATTTT,CATARAYGQPQHF
few,TRBV24-1,.,TRBJ1-2,TGTGCCACCAGTTTCAGACAGCCTTTAAACTATGGCTACACCTTC,CATSFRQPLNYGYTF
.,TRBV4-1,.,TRBJ2-7,TGCGCCAGCAGCCAAGTCAGCCAGTCCTACGAGCAGTACTTC,CASSQVSQSYEQYF
.,TRBV3-1/TRBV3-2,.,TRBJ2-5,TGTGCCAGCAGCCAAGGGAGGCGGGAGACCCAGTACTTC,CASSQGRRETQYF
.,TRBV5-6,.,TRBJ2-7,TGTGCCAGCAGCTTGAGTATAGGGAATTGGTACGAGCAGTACTTC,CASSLSIGNWYEQYF
.,TRBV6-2/TRBV6-3,.,TRBJ1-3,TGTGCCAGCAGTTACTCTTCGGCAAGAAACACCATATATTTT,CASSYSSARNTIYF
.,TRBV5-5,.,TRBJ2-5,TGTGCCAGCAGCCGCGAAAGGTTGAGGGAGGAAAGAGAAGAGACCCAGTACTTC,CASSRERLREEREETQYF
once,TRBV20-1,.,TRBJ2-7,TGCAGTGCTCTTTCCAACTACGAGCAGTACTTC,CSALSNYEQYF
once,TRBV6-5,.,TRBJ1-2,TGTGCCAGCAGTTCCAACGCCTATGGCTACACCTTC,CASSSNAYGYTF
once,TRBV6-2/TRBV6-3,TRBD1,TRBJ1-1,TGTGCCAGCAGCCCCCTGACAGGGGGAACTGAAGCTTTCTTT,CASSPLTGGTEAFF
once,TRBV7-9,.,TRBJ1-1,TGTGCCAGCAGCTTAGATGGGAGGGCCGGCATGAACACTGAAGCTTTCTTT,CASSLDGRAGMNTEAFF
.,TRBV19,.,TRBJ1-1,TGTGCCAGCCTAACAGGACGGGACTTTGATGAAGCTTTCTTT,CASLTGRDFDEAFF
.,TRBV19,TRBD2,TRBJ2-7,TGTGCCAGTAGTATGGGAGCGGGGGCCTCCTACGAGCAGTACTTC,CASSMGAGASYEQYF
.,TRBV2,.,TRBJ1-4,TGTGCCAGCAGAGGGGGTAAAGATGAAAAACTGTTTTTT,CASRGGKDEKLFF
few,TRBV15,.,TRBJ1-2,TGTGCCACCAGCAGAGGGGGGGCATATGGCTACACCTTC,CATSRGGAYGYTF
.,TRBV3-1/TRBV3-2,TRBD2,TRBJ2-1,TGTGCCAGCAGACTAGCGGGGGGGCATGAGCAGTTCTTC,CASRLAGGHEQFF
.,TRBV15,.,TRBJ1-1,TGTGCCACCAGCAGAGGTGGCCGAGGGCTTGAAGCTTTCTTT,CATSRGGRGLEAFF
.,TRBV10-3,.,TRBJ2-7,TGTGCCATCAGTGAGCAGGGGTGGGAGCAGTACTTC,CAISEQGWEQYF
once,TRBV7-9,.,TRBJ1-2,TGTGCCAGCAGCTCAAATAGGGGTGGCTACACCTTC,CASSSNRGGYTF
.,TRBV6-5,.,TRBJ1-1,TGTGCCAGCAGTCTCTACCAGGGGAACACTGAAGCTTTCTTT,CASSLYQGNTEAFF
.,TRBV2,.,TRBJ1-2,TGTGCCAGCAGGGCCCTACAGGGTTTGACCTATGGCTACACCTTC,CASRALQGLTYGYTF
.,TRBV5-1,.,TRBJ1-3,TGCGCCAGCAGCGCTGGCGGGACTTCCTCTGGAAACACCATATATTTT,CASSAGGTSSGNTIYF
.,TRBV2,TRBD2,TRBJ2-1,TGTGCCAGCAGTGAAGAGCGGGGGGCGCCCAATGAGCAGTTCTTC,CASSEERGAPNEQFF
few,TRBV18,.,TRBJ1-1,TGTGCCAGCTCACCACGTCCAGAGAACACTGAAGCTTTCTTT,CASSPRPENTEAFF
.,TRBV13,.,TRBJ2-7,TGTGCCAGCAGCCGACCTGGACAACCCTACGAGCAGTACTTC,CASSRPGQPYEQYF
.,TRBV6-5,.,TRBJ1-6,TGTGCCAGCAGCCAGGATAGGCGATACTCACCCCTCCACTTT,CASSQDRRYSPLHF
.,TRBV19,TRBD1,TRBJ1-2,TGTGCCAGTAGTCCGACAGGGGACTATGGCTACACCTTC,CASSPTGDYGYTF
.,TRBV6-6,.,TRBJ2-1,TGTGCCAGATGGGGGGGGCACGGTTACAATGAGCAGTTCTTC,CARWGGHGYNEQFF
.,TRBV2,.,TRBJ1-5,TGTGCCAGCAGTGAATCCGAGGGGCTTGGTCAGCCCCAGCATTTT,CASSESEGLGQPQHF
.,TRBV21-1,.,TRBJ1-2,TGTGCCAGCAGCAATGATGGGGAAACCCATGGCTACACCTTC,CASSNDGETHGYTF
.,TRBV18,.,TRBJ1-2,TGTGCCAGCTCACCCCAGCAGGGCATTAACTATGGCTACACCTTC,CASSPQQGINYGYTF
.,TRBV19,TRBD2,TRBJ2-3,TGTGCCAGTAGTATGGCTAGCGGGGGCACAGATACGCAGTATTTT,CASSMASGGTDTQYF
.,TRBV4-2,TRBD1,TRBJ1-4,TGTGCCAGCAGCCGAAAAGGCGCAGGGGGCGGGTCAACTAATGAAAAACTGTTTTTT,CASSRKGAGGGSTNEKLFF
.,TRBV7-9,.,TRBJ2-6,TGTGCCAGCAGCTTAGTTGGATCTGGGGCCAACGTCCTGACTTTC,CASSLVGSGANVLTF
.,TRBV5-1,.,TRBJ1-2,TGCGCCAGCAGCTTGGGGCAGGGGTTCAACTATGGCTACACCTTC,CASSLGQGFNYGYTF
.,TRBV12-3/TRBV12-4,.,TRBJ2-5,TGTGCCACCCGAGCTAGCGCTTCGGAGACCCAGTACTTC,CATRASASETQYF
.,TRBV4-2,.,TRBJ2-1,TGTGCCAGCAGCCATGCGGGACAGTGGGACAATGAGCAGTTCTTC,CASSHAGQWDNEQFF
once,TRBV4-2,TRBD1,TRBJ1-4,TGTGCCAGCAGCCCGTTCATAATAACTCTGCACAGGGGGTCTGATAATGAAAAACTGTTTTTT,CASSPFIITLHRGSDNEKLFF